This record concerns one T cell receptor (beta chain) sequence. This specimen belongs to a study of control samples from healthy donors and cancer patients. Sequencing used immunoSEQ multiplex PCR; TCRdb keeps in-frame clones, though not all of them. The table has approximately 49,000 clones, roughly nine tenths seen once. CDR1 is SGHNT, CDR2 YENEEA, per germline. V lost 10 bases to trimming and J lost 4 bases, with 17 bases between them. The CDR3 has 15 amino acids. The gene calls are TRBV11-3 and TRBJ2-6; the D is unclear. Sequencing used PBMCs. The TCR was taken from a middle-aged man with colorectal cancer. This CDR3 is CATLRWGTGANVLTF. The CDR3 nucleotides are TGTGCCACCCTGAGATGGGGAACGGGGGCCAACGTCCTGACTTTC.